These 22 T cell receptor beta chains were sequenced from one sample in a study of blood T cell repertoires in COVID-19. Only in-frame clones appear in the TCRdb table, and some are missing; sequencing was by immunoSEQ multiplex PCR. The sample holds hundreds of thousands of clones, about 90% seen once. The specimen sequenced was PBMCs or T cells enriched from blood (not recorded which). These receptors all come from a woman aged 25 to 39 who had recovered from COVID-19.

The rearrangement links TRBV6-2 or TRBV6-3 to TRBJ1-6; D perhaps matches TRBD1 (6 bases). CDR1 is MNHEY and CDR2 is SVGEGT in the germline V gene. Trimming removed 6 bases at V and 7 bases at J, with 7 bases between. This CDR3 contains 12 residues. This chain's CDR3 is CASSQGNSPLHF. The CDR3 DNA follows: TGTGCCAGCAGCCAGGGGAATTCACCCCTCCACTTT.

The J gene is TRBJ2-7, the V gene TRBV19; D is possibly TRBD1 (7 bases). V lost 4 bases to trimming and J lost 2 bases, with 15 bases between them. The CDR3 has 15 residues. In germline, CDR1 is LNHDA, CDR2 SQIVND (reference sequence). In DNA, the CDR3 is TGTGCCAGTAGTACCGAGCCCAGGGGGGCCTACGAGCAGTACTTC. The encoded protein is CASSTEPRGAYEQYF.

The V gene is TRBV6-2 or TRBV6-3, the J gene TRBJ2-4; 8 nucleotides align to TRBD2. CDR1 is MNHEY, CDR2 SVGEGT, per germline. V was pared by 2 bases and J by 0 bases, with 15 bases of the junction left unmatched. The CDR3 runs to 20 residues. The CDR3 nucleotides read TGTGCCAGCAGTTACACCCCCGGCGGGGGGAAGATGATAGCCAAAAACATTCAGTACTTC. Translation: CASSYTPGGGKMIAKNIQYF.

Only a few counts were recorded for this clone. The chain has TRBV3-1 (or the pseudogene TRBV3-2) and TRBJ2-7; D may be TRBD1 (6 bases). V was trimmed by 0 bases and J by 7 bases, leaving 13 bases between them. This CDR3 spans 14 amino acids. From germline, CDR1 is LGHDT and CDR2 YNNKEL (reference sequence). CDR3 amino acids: CASSQDNRDGEQYF. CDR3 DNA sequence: TGTGCCAGCAGCCAAGACAACAGGGACGGGGAGCAGTACTTC.

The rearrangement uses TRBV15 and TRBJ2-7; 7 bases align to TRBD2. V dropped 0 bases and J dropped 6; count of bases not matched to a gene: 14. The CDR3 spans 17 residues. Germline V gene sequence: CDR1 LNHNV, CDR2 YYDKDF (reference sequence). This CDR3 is CATSRDPLGLTLREQYF. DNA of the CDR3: TGTGCCACCAGCAGAGATCCCCTGGGACTAACCCTCCGCGAGCAGTACTTC.

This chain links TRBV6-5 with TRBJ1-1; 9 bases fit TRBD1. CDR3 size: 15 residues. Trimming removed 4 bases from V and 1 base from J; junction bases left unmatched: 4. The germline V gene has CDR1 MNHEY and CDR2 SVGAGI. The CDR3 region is CASSSDRGSNTEAFF. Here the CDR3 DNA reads TGTGCCAGCAGTTCGGACAGGGGTTCGAACACTGAAGCTTTCTTT.

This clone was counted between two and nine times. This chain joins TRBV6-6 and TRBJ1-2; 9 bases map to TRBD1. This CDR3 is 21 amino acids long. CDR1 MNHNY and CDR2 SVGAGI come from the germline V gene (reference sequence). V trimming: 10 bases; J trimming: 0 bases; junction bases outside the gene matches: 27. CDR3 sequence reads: CAISYKSVSFIGTGSNYGYTF. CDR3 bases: TGTGCCATCAGCTACAAGAGCGTATCCTTTATCGGGACAGGGTCTAACTATGGCTACACCTTC.

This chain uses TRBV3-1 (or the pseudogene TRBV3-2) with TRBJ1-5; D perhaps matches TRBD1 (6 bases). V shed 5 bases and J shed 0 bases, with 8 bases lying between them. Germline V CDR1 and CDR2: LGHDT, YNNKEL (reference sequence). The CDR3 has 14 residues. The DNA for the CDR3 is TGTGCCAGCAGCGACAGGAATAGCAATCAGCCCCAGCATTTT. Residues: CASSDRNSNQPQHF.

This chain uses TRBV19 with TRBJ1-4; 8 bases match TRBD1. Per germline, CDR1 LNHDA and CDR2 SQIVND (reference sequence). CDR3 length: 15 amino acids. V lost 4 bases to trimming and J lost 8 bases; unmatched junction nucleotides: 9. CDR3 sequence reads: CASSKETGDGEKLFF. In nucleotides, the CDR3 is TGTGCCAGTAGTAAGGAGACAGGGGATGGAGAAAAACTGTTTTTT.

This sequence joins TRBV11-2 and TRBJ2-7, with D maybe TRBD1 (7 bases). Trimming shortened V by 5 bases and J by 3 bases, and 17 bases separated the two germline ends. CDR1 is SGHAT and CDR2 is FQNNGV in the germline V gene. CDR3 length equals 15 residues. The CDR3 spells CASSPSQGGGYEQYF. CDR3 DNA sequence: TGTGCCAGCAGCCCGAGTCAGGGGGGTGGCTACGAGCAGTACTTC.

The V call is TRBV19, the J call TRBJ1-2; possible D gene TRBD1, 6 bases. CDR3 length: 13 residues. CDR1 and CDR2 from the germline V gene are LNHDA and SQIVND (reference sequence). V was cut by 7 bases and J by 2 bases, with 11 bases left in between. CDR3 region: CASKRGANYGYTF. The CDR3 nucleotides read TGTGCCAGTAAGCGGGGGGCGAACTATGGCTACACCTTC.

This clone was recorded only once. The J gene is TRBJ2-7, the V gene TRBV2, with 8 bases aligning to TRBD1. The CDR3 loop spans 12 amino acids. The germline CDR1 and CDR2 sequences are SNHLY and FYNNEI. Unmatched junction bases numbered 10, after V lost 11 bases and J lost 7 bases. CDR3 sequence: CAGGQGKGEQYF. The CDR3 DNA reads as TGTGCCGGAGGACAGGGAAAGGGGGAGCAGTACTTC. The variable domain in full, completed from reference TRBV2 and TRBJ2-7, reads EPEVTQTPSHQVTQMGQEVILRCVPISNHLYFYWYRQILGQKVEFLVSFYNNEISEKSEIFDDQFSVERPDGSNFTLKIRSTKLEDSAMYFCAGGQGKGEQYFGPGTRLTVT.

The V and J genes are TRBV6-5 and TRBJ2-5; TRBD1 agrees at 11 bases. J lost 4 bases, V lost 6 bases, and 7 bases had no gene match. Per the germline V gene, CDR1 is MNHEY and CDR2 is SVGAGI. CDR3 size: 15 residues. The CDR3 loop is CASSPRTGGGETQYF. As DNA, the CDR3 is TGTGCCAGCAGCCCCAGGACAGGGGGCGGAGAGACCCAGTACTTC.

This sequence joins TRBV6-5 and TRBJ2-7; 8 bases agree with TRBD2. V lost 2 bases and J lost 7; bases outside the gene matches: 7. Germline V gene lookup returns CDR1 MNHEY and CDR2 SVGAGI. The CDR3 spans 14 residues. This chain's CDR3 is CASSYETSGGEQYF. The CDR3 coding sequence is TGTGCCAGCAGTTACGAAACTAGCGGCGGGGAGCAGTACTTC.

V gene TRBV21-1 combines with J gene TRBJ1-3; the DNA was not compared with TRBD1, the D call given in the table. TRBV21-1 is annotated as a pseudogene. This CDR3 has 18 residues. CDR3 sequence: CASSKALRQGASGNTIYF. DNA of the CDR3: TGTGCCAGCAGCAAAGCGCTGCGACAGGGAGCCTCTGGAAACACCATATATTTT.

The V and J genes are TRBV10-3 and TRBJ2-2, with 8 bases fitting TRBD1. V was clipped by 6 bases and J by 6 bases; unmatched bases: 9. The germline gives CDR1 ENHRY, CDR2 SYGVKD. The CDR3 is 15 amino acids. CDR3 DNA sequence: TGTGCCATCAGGCCACTTGACAGGGGTTCCGGGGAGCTGTTTTTT. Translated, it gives CAIRPLDRGSGELFF.

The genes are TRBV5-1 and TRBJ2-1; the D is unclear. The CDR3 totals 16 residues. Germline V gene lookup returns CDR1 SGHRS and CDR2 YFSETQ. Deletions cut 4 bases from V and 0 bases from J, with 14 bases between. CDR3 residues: CASSPPQLSSYNEQFF. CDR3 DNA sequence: TGCGCCAGCAGCCCGCCACAGTTGAGCTCCTACAATGAGCAGTTCTTC.

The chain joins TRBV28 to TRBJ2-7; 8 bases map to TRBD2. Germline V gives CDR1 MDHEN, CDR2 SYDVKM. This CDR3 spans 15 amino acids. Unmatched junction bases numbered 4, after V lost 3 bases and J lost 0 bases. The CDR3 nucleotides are TGTGCCAGCAGTTTGGGCGGGGGGAGCTCCTACGAGCAGTACTTC. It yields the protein CASSLGGGSSYEQYF.

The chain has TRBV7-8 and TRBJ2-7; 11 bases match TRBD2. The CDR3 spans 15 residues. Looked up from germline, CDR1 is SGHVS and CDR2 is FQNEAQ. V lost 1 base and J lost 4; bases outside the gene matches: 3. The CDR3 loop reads CASSLGTSGLYEQYF. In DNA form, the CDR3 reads TGTGCCAGCAGCTTAGGGACTAGCGGGCTTTACGAGCAGTACTTC.

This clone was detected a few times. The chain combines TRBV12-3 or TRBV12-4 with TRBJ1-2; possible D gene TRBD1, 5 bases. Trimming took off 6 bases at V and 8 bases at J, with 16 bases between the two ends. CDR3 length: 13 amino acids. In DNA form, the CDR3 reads TGTGCCAGCAGACCGCAGGGTGGAGGGGGCTACACCTTC. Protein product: CASRPQGGGGYTF.

CDR3 DNA: TGCGCCAGCAGCTTGGCTCCGGGGGCAGGGGGCATTGAAAAACTGTTTTTT. Protein product: CASSLAPGAGGIEKLFF. The rearrangement joins TRBV5-1 to TRBJ1-4; TRBD1 matches at 8 bases. V lost 0 bases and J lost 7; bases outside the gene matches: 11. The CDR3 extends over 17 amino acids. Germline lookup yields CDR1 SGHRS and CDR2 YFSETQ.

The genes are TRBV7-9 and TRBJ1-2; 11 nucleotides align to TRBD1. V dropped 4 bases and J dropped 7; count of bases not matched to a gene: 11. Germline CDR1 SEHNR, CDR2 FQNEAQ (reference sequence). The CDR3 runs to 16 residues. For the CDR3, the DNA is TGTGCCAGCAGCTCTTCCGGGACAGGGGGGGAAGCTGGCTACACCTTC. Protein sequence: CASSSSGTGGEAGYTF.